These T cell receptor beta chains were read from a single sample in a study of Graves' ophthalmopathy and Graves' hyperthyroidism. One entry per CDR3 protein, called by TCRdb with MiXCR from the multiplex PCR reads. The sample holds 200,000 to 250,000 distinct CDR3 sequences, roughly 21% seen once. Sequencing was done on a sample of peripheral blood. Receptors originate from a woman in her 50s with Graves' ophthalmopathy. CDR3s leave out the opening cysteine and the closing phenylalanine or tryptophan.

j_gene	v_gene	CDR3aa
TRBJ1-2	TRBV6-1	ASSTGGTGLLYGYT
TRBJ2-5	TRBV27	ASSAPGLKTQY
TRBJ2-5	TRBV7-3	ASSPDRLYQETQY
TRBJ2-7	TRBV7-2	ASSLSGRGSYEQY
TRBJ1-5	TRBV7-9	ASSRANSNQPQH
TRBJ1-6	TRBV28	ASRLLGSPLH
TRBJ1-3	TRBV3-1	ASSQGEGGSGNTIY
TRBJ1-5	TRBV2	ASSLGQKNQPQH
TRBJ1-1	TRBV20-1	SARAFGFLGTEAF
TRBJ2-5	TRBV20-1	SARVPAGRQETQY
TRBJ1-2	TRBV29-1	SVEDRVVGGYT
TRBJ1-2	TRBV20-1	SARERRGASNGYT
TRBJ1-2	TRBV19	ASSTRQGAYGYT
TRBJ2-5	TRBV7-8	ASAISRTNQETQY
TRBJ2-2	TRBV11-2	ASSLPILGSTGELF
TRBJ2-5	TRBV24-1	ATSDRTSGEVETQY
TRBJ1-3	TRBV6-1	ASTRAIESGNTIY
TRBJ2-7	TRBV6-5	ASSYRTSGTYEQY
TRBJ2-2	TRBV7-6	ASTPRGAGELF
TRBJ2-7	TRBV28	ASSPRQGGSYEQY
TRBJ1-1	TRBV6-1	ASSASLLAGTEAF
TRBJ2-7	TRBV20-1	SANIGTREQY
TRBJ2-5	TRBV24-1	ATSDDYYRGKTQY
TRBJ2-5	TRBV4-1	ASSPRRAGTRDLETQY
TRBJ1-1	TRBV5-1	ASSSRGGDITEAF
TRBJ2-7	TRBV10-3	AIRTGPTYEQY
TRBJ1-6	TRBV27	ASSLSPDSLYNSPLH
TRBJ1-5	TRBV24-1	ATSETGTGHQPQH
TRBJ2-7	TRBV4-1	ASSQESTSPYEQY
TRBJ1-5	TRBV18	ASSPEGNQPQH
TRBJ1-2	TRBV5-1	ASSSGTDYGYT
TRBJ2-7	TRBV19	ASKRGSSYEQY